The 22 T cell receptor beta chains given below trace back to one sample, sequenced in a study of T cells after yellow fever vaccination. One entry per CDR3 protein, called by TCRdb with MiXCR from the 5' RACE reads. Counted here are hundreds of thousands of distinct CDR3 sequences, roughly 4% occurring once; the ten biggest clones make up 20% to 30%. The specimen was PBMCs, collected on the day of the yellow fever booster vaccination. The receptors shown here come from a man aged 18 to 30 who received the YFV17D yellow fever vaccine.

There are a few counts of this clonotype. The V call is TRBV6-5, the J call TRBJ2-1; D not certain. V was shortened by 1 base and J by 10 bases, with 17 bases between the two germline ends. Germline-derived CDR1 and CDR2 are MNHEY and SVGAGI. This CDR3 has 15 amino acids. CDR3 bases: TGTGCCAGCAGTTACTTAATCGGCCTCCCCGAGGAGCAGTTCTTC. Its protein is CASSYLIGLPEEQFF.

This clonotype was seen a few times. This rearrangement joins TRBV4-3 to TRBJ2-7; TRBD2 matches 7 bases. Germline loops: CDR1 LGHNA, CDR2 YSLEER. The length of the CDR3 is 16 residues. Trimming removed 3 bases from V and 1 base from J; junction bases left unmatched: 9. The CDR3 reads CASSHGIGEGSYEQYF. DNA of the CDR3: TGCGCCAGCAGCCACGGTATCGGGGAGGGGTCCTACGAGCAGTACTTC.

This clonotype was observed many times. V and J are TRBV12-3 or TRBV12-4 and TRBJ1-4; D call uncertain. Trimming removed 5 bases at V and 3 bases at J, with 10 bases between. The CDR3 sequence is 14 residues long. The CDR3 DNA follows: TGTGCCAGCAGTCCCGGAGGAGCTAATGAAAAACTGTTTTTT. Its protein is CASSPGGANEKLFF.

This clonotype appeared many times. The chain uses TRBV4-1 and TRBJ1-4; no firm D call. CDR1 MGHRA and CDR2 YSYEKL come from the germline V gene. Trimming stripped 1 base from V and 3 bases from J, with 9 bases between. This CDR3 region has 15 residues. CDR3 sequence (DNA): TGCGCCAGCAGCCAAGGATTCGGACCTAATGAAAAACTGTTTTTT. Protein: CASSQGFGPNEKLFF.

This clonotype was seen at least ten times. The J gene is TRBJ1-4, the V gene TRBV27, with D unclear. The germline CDR1 and CDR2 sequences are MNHEY and SMNVEV (reference sequence). Deletions cut 1 base from V and 7 bases from J, with 13 bases between. The CDR3 spans 15 residues. DNA of the CDR3: TGTGCCAGCAGTTTATTGGGTCGGGGTAGTGAAAAACTGTTTTTT. Translated, it gives CASSLLGRGSEKLFF.

This clonotype has at least ten counts. The V call is TRBV5-5, the J call TRBJ2-5, with no clear D. CDR1 and CDR2 from the germline V gene are SGHKS and YYEKEE (reference sequence). This CDR3 region has 13 residues. V shed 2 bases and J shed 0 bases, with 5 bases lying between them. DNA of the CDR3: TGTGCCAGCAGCTTCGAAGACCAAGAGACCCAGTACTTC. Amino acid sequence: CASSFEDQETQYF.

This clonotype has ten or more counts. The rearrangement links TRBV29-1 to TRBJ2-3; tentatively, D is TRBD2 (5 bases). The CDR3 sequence is 13 residues long. In germline, CDR1 is SQVTM, CDR2 ANQGSEA. V was shortened by 7 bases and J by 0 bases, with 11 bases between the two germline ends. The CDR3 bases are TGCAGCGCCGGACGGGATAGCACAGATACGCAGTATTTT. Translation: CSAGRDSTDTQYF.

In this sample, this clonotype turned up many times. The chain is built from TRBV20-1 and TRBJ2-1; D gene unclear. Trimming removed 3 bases from V and 5 bases from J, with 8 bases in between. The CDR3 runs 12 residues. In germline, CDR1 is DFQATT, CDR2 SNEGSKA (reference sequence). CDR3 sequence (DNA): TGCAGTGCTAGCCACGACAACAATGAGCAGTTCTTC. Translating gives CSASHDNNEQFF.

The chain has TRBV7-2 and TRBJ2-3; 8 bases match TRBD1. Unmatched junction bases numbered 7, after V lost 5 bases and J lost 3 bases. This CDR3 comprises 15 residues. Germline V CDR1 and CDR2: SGHTA, FQGNSA. The CDR3 here is CASSAYRGTTDTQYF. CDR3 in DNA: TGTGCCAGCAGCGCTTACAGGGGGACAACAGATACGCAGTATTTT.

This clonotype was seen a few times. This sequence joins TRBV11-3 and TRBJ2-3, with D uncertain. This CDR3 is 17 amino acids long. Germline CDR1 reads SGHNT; CDR2 reads YENEEA. V shed 2 bases and J shed 6 bases, with 21 bases lying between them. Here the CDR3 reads CASSLPPGPPISDTQYF. Written as DNA, the CDR3 is TGTGCCAGCAGCTTACCCCCAGGACCCCCTATTTCGGATACGCAGTATTTT.

The rearrangement joins TRBV7-6 to TRBJ2-5; 10 bases align to TRBD2. The germline V gene has CDR1 SGHVS and CDR2 FNYEAQ. This CDR3 is 16 amino acids long. Germline trimming cut 5 bases from V and 5 bases from J; bases unmatched to any gene: 11. The CDR3 sequence: CASSPWIAGGRETQYF. The DNA for the CDR3 is TGTGCCAGCAGCCCCTGGATAGCGGGGGGCAGGGAGACCCAGTACTTC.

This clonotype has ten or more counts. This chain uses TRBV7-6 with TRBJ2-1; unclear D gene. Germline loops: CDR1 SGHVS, CDR2 FNYEAQ. The CDR3 consists of 12 residues. V lost 0 bases to trimming and J lost 9 bases, with 6 bases between them. The CDR3 nucleotides read TGTGCCAGCAGCTTAGCTGCCGCTGAGCAGTTCTTC. This gives the protein CASSLAAAEQFF. The entire variable domain, with the rest obtained from reference TRBV7-6 and TRBJ2-1, is as follows: GAGVSQSPRYKVTKRGQDVALRCDPISGHVSLYWYRQALGQGPEFLTYFNYEAQQDKSGLPNDRFSAERPEGSISTLTIQRTEQRDSAMYRCASSLAAAEQFFGPGTRLTVL.

The chain joins TRBV7-3 to TRBJ2-1; D gene unclear. V dropped 2 bases and J dropped 0 bases, with 14 bases sitting between them. Germline V CDR1 and CDR2: SGHTA, FQGTGA. The length of the CDR3 is 17 residues. In DNA, the CDR3 is TGTGCCAGCAGCTTAGGCTACGGGTTGTACTCCTACAATGAGCAGTTCTTC. It translates to CASSLGYGLYSYNEQFF.

This clonotype has just a few counts. V is TRBV7-9 and J is TRBJ1-3, with D perhaps TRBD1 (6 bases). The CDR3 covers 14 residues. V shed 8 bases and J shed 0 bases, with 11 bases lying between them. The germline V gene has CDR1 SEHNR and CDR2 FQNEAQ (reference sequence). The CDR3 loop is CASWQGSSGNTIYF. The CDR3 coding sequence is TGTGCCAGCTGGCAGGGGAGCTCTGGAAACACCATATATTTT. Together with reference TRBV7-9 and TRBJ1-3, the CDR3 gives the full variable domain: DTGVSQNPRHKITKRGQNVTFRCDPISEHNRLYWYRQTLGQGPEFLTYFQNEAQLEKSRLLSDRFSAERPKGSFSTLEIQRTEQGDSAMYLCASWQGSSGNTIYFGEGSWLTVV.

This clonotype was seen a few times. V and J are TRBV12-3 or TRBV12-4 and TRBJ1-2; no firm D call. V lost 6 bases and J lost 2, with 10 bases in between. The CDR3 contains 13 residues. The CDR3 region is CASRMSRNYGYTF. For the CDR3, the DNA is TGTGCCAGCAGGATGAGTCGGAACTATGGCTACACCTTC.

The rearrangement joins TRBV2 to TRBJ2-5, with D possibly being TRBD1 (7 bases). The CDR3 covers 13 residues. CDR1 and CDR2 from the germline V gene are SNHLY and FYNNEI. V lost 5 bases, J lost 5 bases, and 12 bases lay in between. The CDR3 sequence is CASSPGGYETQYF. CDR3 coding DNA: TGTGCCAGCAGTCCAGGGGGGTACGAGACCCAGTACTTC. The full variable domain, rest sourced from reference TRBV2 and TRBJ2-5, is EPEVTQTPSHQVTQMGQEVILRCVPISNHLYFYWYRQILGQKVEFLVSFYNNEISEKSEIFDDQFSVERPDGSNFTLKIRSTKLEDSAMYFCASSPGGYETQYFGPGTRLLVL.

At least ten counts were recorded for this clonotype. The rearrangement links TRBV12-3 or TRBV12-4 to TRBJ1-2; 9 positions agree with TRBD1. This CDR3 comprises 15 residues. V shed 3 bases, J shed 5 bases, and the junction held 7 bases outside the gene matches. In DNA form, the CDR3 reads TGTGCCAGCAGTTTTTTGGGACAGGGAGTGTATGGCTACACCTTC. As protein: CASSFLGQGVYGYTF.

This clonotype occurred many times. The chain joins TRBV4-3 to TRBJ2-1, with 10 bases identical to TRBD2. This CDR3 has 15 amino acids. Germline V gene lookup returns CDR1 LGHNA and CDR2 YSLEER. Losses at the gene ends were 3 bases for V and 9 bases for J; bases not matched to a gene: 8. CDR3 region: CASSHPGTSVGEQFF. Written as DNA, the CDR3 is TGCGCCAGCAGCCACCCCGGGACTAGCGTCGGTGAGCAGTTCTTC.

This clonotype was counted ten times or more. The chain joins TRBV7-2 to TRBJ1-6; no clear D. The V end lost 3 bases, the J end lost 7 bases, and 7 bases lay between the germline ends. The CDR3 runs 13 residues. The germline V gene has CDR1 SGHTA and CDR2 FQGNSA. The CDR3 DNA is TGTGCCAGCAGCTTCGGACCAAATTCACCCCTCCACTTT. It encodes CASSFGPNSPLHF.

This clonotype was found many times. The genes are TRBV7-2 and TRBJ2-1, with 10 bases lining up with TRBD2. This CDR3 contains 15 residues. Germline loops: CDR1 SGHTA, CDR2 FQGNSA. V shed 6 bases, J shed 3 bases, and the junction held 5 bases outside the gene matches. The CDR3 here is CASRGSSGSYNEQFF. The CDR3 coding sequence is TGTGCCAGCAGGGGATCTAGCGGGAGCTACAATGAGCAGTTCTTC.

The table lists this clonotype with many counts. The rearrangement joins TRBV7-9 to TRBJ2-7, with D possibly TRBD2 on 5 matching bases. V lost 4 bases, J lost 0 bases, and 16 bases lay in between. This CDR3 has 16 residues. Germline V gene data show CDR1 as SEHNR and CDR2 as FQNEAQ (reference sequence). Here the CDR3 reads CASSSEEVTGSYEQYF. The CDR3 nucleotides are TGTGCCAGCAGCTCCGAGGAGGTGACCGGCTCCTACGAGCAGTACTTC. Full variable domain (remainder filled in from reference TRBV7-9 and TRBJ2-7): DTGVSQNPRHKITKRGQNVTFRCDPISEHNRLYWYRQTLGQGPEFLTYFQNEAQLEKSRLLSDRFSAERPKGSFSTLEIQRTEQGDSAMYLCASSSEEVTGSYEQYFGPGTRLTVT.

This clonotype was seen repeatedly, ten times or more. V is TRBV13 and J is TRBJ2-5; the match to TRBD2 covers 12 bases. V gave up 5 bases and J gave up 2 bases; unmatched junction bases: 6. In germline, CDR1 is PRHDT, CDR2 FYEKMQ (reference sequence). This CDR3 is 16 amino acids long. The CDR3 loop reads CASSPRTSGAQETQYF. CDR3 bases: TGTGCCAGCAGCCCCCGGACTAGCGGGGCACAAGAGACCCAGTACTTC.